This TCR beta chain is from a study of blood T cells in healthy people across ages. This clonotype occurred a few times. Its matching antigen is unknown. Study observations and caveats: Relative to aged donors, long-lived donors carried more naive CD4+ cells and displayed higher diversity. Diversity of TCR beta correlated strongly with naive T cell percentage.

Primed by a sample-barcoded 5' primer and a J-beta primer mix, a second PCR proceeded for about 6 to 11 cycles. From the 5' RACE reads, TCRdb called clonotypes with MiXCR, one entry per CDR3 protein. The sample includes approximately 1.5 million distinct CDR3 sequences, about 35% of them seen just once. The sequenced sample consisted of blood. The origin of this receptor is a woman aged 25 to 45 in good health.

CDR3 sequence: CASSQDPGRVYEQFF. CDR3 nucleotide sequence: TGCGCCAGCAGCCAAGATCCAGGACGAGTATATGAGCAGTTCTTC. V and J are TRBV4-1 and TRBJ2-1; D gene uncertain. The V and J ends lost 0 bases and 8 bases respectively, with 14 bases between them. The CDR3 runs 15 residues. CDR1 and CDR2 (germline): MGHRA, YSYEKL.